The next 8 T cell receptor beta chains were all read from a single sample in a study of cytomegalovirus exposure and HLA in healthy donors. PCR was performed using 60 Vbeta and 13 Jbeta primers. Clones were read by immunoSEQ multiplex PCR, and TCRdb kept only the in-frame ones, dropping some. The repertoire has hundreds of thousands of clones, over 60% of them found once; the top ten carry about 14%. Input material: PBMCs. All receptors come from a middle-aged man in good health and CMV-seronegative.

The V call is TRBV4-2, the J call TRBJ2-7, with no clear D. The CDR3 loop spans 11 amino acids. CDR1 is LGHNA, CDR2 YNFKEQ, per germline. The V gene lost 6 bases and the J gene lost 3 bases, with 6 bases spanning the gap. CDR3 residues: CASSPGYEQYF. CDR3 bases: TGTGCCAGCAGTCCAGGCTACGAGCAGTACTTC.

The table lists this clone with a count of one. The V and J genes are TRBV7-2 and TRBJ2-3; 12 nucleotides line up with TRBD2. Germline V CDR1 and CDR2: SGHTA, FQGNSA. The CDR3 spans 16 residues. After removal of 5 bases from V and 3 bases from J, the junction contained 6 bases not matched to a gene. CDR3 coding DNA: TGTGCCAGCAGCCTCCGGACTAGCGGGAAAACAGATACGCAGTATTTT. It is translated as CASSLRTSGKTDTQYF.

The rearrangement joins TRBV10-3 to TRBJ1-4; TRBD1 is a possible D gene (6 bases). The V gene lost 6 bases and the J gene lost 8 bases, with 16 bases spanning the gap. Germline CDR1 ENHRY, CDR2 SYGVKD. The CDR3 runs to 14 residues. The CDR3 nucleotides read TGTGCCATCAGCGCAGGGGAAAGTGCCGAAAAACTGTTTTTT. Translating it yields CAISAGESAEKLFF.

The CDR3 DNA reads TGTGCCAGCAGTGAAGGACAGGCCTATGGCTACACCTTC. This translates into CASSEGQAYGYTF. V gene TRBV6-1 combines with J gene TRBJ1-2, with a tentative D call TRBD1 (6 bases). This CDR3 region has 13 residues. Trimming removed 1 base from V and 4 bases from J, with 7 bases in between. CDR1 MNHNS and CDR2 SASEGT come from the germline V gene.

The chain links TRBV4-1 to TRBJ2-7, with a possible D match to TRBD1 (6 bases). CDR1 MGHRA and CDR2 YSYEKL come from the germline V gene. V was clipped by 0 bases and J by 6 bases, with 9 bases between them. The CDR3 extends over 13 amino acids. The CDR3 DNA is TGCGCCAGCAGCCAAGAACACAGGGCCGAGCAGTACTTC. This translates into CASSQEHRAEQYF.

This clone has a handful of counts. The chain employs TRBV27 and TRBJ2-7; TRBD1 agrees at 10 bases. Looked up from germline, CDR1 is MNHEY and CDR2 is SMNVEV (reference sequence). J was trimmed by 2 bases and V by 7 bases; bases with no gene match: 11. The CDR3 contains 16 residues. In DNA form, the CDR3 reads TGTGCCAGCACCACGTTCGGGACAGGGGCGACCTACGAGCAGTACTTC. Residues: CASTTFGTGATYEQYF.

CDR3 DNA sequence: TGTGCCAGCAGCCTCCAGCGCTCCTACGAGCAGTACTTC. Its protein is CASSLQRSYEQYF. This chain links TRBV4-2 with TRBJ2-7; D not resolved. The CDR3 length is 13 residues. From germline, CDR1 is LGHNA and CDR2 YNFKEQ. V was trimmed by 4 bases and J by 0 bases, leaving 7 bases between them.

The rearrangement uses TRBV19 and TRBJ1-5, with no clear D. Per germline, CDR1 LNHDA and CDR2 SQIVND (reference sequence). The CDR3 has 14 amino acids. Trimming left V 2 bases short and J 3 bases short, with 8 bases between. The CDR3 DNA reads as TGTGCCAGTAGTATACCTTTCCCCAATCAGCCCCAGCATTTT. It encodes CASSIPFPNQPQHF.